The rows below give T cell receptor beta chains drawn from one sample of a study of blood T cells in healthy people across ages. TCRdb ran MiXCR on the 5' RACE reads and lists one entry per CDR3 protein. The sample lists around 990,000 distinct CDR3 sequences, less than 45% occurring once. The sequencing input was blood. All receptors derive from a man younger than 30 in good health. Both conserved end residues are trimmed from each CDR3. The order of the fields is V gene, J gene, CDR3 protein.

v_gene: TRBV7-2
j_gene: TRBJ2-7
CDR3aa: ASSSGLSHEQY

v_gene: TRBV18
j_gene: TRBJ1-2
CDR3aa: ASSPTDREHYGYT

v_gene: TRBV24-1
j_gene: TRBJ2-3
CDR3aa: ATSGRVSTDTQY

v_gene: TRBV7-3
j_gene: TRBJ1-1
CDR3aa: ASSTGTGGRWTEAF

v_gene: TRBV7-2
j_gene: TRBJ2-6
CDR3aa: ASTRHVSGANVLT

v_gene: TRBV6-2/TRBV6-3
j_gene: TRBJ2-5
CDR3aa: ASSGGQASSETQY

v_gene: TRBV9
j_gene: TRBJ2-7
CDR3aa: ASSARDIENEQY

v_gene: TRBV20-1
j_gene: TRBJ1-1
CDR3aa: SASVSRDTEAF

v_gene: TRBV20-1
j_gene: TRBJ1-2
CDR3aa: SARDRVGPWGYT

v_gene: TRBV7-8
j_gene: TRBJ2-1
CDR3aa: ASSSHQEQF

v_gene: TRBV20-1
j_gene: TRBJ1-1
CDR3aa: SAIHGRHTEAF

v_gene: TRBV7-2
j_gene: TRBJ2-2
CDR3aa: ASSTNRHGELF

v_gene: TRBV3-1
j_gene: TRBJ2-1
CDR3aa: ASSQVASGADEQF

v_gene: TRBV2
j_gene: TRBJ1-1
CDR3aa: ASSAAGGGENTEAF

v_gene: TRBV12-3/TRBV12-4
j_gene: TRBJ2-5
CDR3aa: ASSPLGGRQETQY

v_gene: TRBV7-6
j_gene: TRBJ1-4
CDR3aa: ASSLAGERDEKLF

v_gene: TRBV7-3
j_gene: TRBJ2-2
CDR3aa: ASSLRTSGGAVTGELF

v_gene: TRBV4-1
j_gene: TRBJ2-1
CDR3aa: ASSQDGPSGGNSEQF

v_gene: TRBV6-5
j_gene: TRBJ1-4
CDR3aa: ASSPGRRVNEKLF

v_gene: TRBV5-1
j_gene: TRBJ2-3
CDR3aa: ASSLAPGTSGGTDTQY

v_gene: TRBV29-1
j_gene: TRBJ2-7
CDR3aa: SVDQGPSYEQY

v_gene: TRBV6-5
j_gene: TRBJ1-2
CDR3aa: ASSYRAERGYT

v_gene: TRBV7-2
j_gene: TRBJ2-1
CDR3aa: ASSLNGGNYNEQF

v_gene: TRBV5-5
j_gene: TRBJ1-1
CDR3aa: ASTTDWGKLNTEAF

v_gene: TRBV4-1
j_gene: TRBJ1-2
CDR3aa: ASSQFNRTGSYGYT

v_gene: TRBV20-1
j_gene: TRBJ1-5
CDR3aa: SARGGFSNQPQH

v_gene: TRBV28
j_gene: TRBJ2-4
CDR3aa: ASRDEQGSKNIQY

v_gene: TRBV6-5
j_gene: TRBJ2-3
CDR3aa: ASREQGADTQY

v_gene: TRBV11-1
j_gene: TRBJ2-5
CDR3aa: ASSFGQRSGETQY

v_gene: TRBV19
j_gene: TRBJ2-3
CDR3aa: ASKLEFGDTQY

v_gene: TRBV6-2/TRBV6-3
j_gene: TRBJ2-1
CDR3aa: ASYPGDRDYNEQF

v_gene: TRBV5-1
j_gene: TRBJ2-5
CDR3aa: ASSLAQGSKETQY

v_gene: TRBV6-2/TRBV6-3
j_gene: TRBJ1-2
CDR3aa: ASRPSTGASGGYT

v_gene: TRBV7-8
j_gene: TRBJ1-2
CDR3aa: ASSLVSQTAGYGYT

v_gene: TRBV15
j_gene: TRBJ2-3
CDR3aa: AKDEKSTGLAGAGPTQY

v_gene: TRBV5-1
j_gene: TRBJ2-1
CDR3aa: ASSLSSVSSYNEQF

v_gene: TRBV29-1
j_gene: TRBJ2-5
CDR3aa: SVGVGNQETQY

v_gene: TRBV15
j_gene: TRBJ1-4
CDR3aa: ATSRDLYADEKLF

v_gene: TRBV5-5
j_gene: TRBJ1-6
CDR3aa: ASSLEGGAEGSPLH

v_gene: TRBV12-3/TRBV12-4
j_gene: TRBJ1-4
CDR3aa: ASSNRREEREKLF

v_gene: TRBV6-1
j_gene: TRBJ1-1
CDR3aa: ASSEVLPTEAF

v_gene: TRBV4-1
j_gene: TRBJ1-5
CDR3aa: ASSPWADSNQPQH

v_gene: TRBV5-6
j_gene: TRBJ1-1
CDR3aa: ASSSLTTGRGTEAF

v_gene: TRBV4-3
j_gene: TRBJ2-2
CDR3aa: ASSHALEGDNTGELF

v_gene: TRBV20-1
j_gene: TRBJ2-3
CDR3aa: SARDLRGSDEVRY

v_gene: TRBV15
j_gene: TRBJ1-4
CDR3aa: ATSRDAGGDEKLF

v_gene: TRBV7-9
j_gene: TRBJ1-5
CDR3aa: ASRPIQGGSNQPQH

v_gene: TRBV4-3
j_gene: TRBJ2-7
CDR3aa: ASLGSNEQY

v_gene: TRBV24-1
j_gene: TRBJ1-2
CDR3aa: ATSDLSASGYT

v_gene: TRBV12-3/TRBV12-4
j_gene: TRBJ2-3
CDR3aa: ASTIAESADTQY

v_gene: TRBV4-2
j_gene: TRBJ1-1
CDR3aa: ASSQDPFREWNTEAF

v_gene: TRBV6-5
j_gene: TRBJ1-6
CDR3aa: ASSYSNGPNLPLH

v_gene: TRBV7-6
j_gene: TRBJ1-5
CDR3aa: ASSLPWRLVPPDSNQPQH

v_gene: TRBV10-3
j_gene: TRBJ1-1
CDR3aa: AISDPGTGRSREAF

v_gene: TRBV5-4
j_gene: TRBJ1-1
CDR3aa: ASSLGGGADTEAF

v_gene: TRBV20-1
j_gene: TRBJ2-2
CDR3aa: SARARPASTGELF

v_gene: TRBV28
j_gene: TRBJ1-2
CDR3aa: ASSYGQRYGYT

v_gene: TRBV29-1
j_gene: TRBJ1-1
CDR3aa: SVDHDLRRTEAF

v_gene: TRBV20-1
j_gene: TRBJ1-4
CDR3aa: SASRDRGNEKLF

v_gene: TRBV20-1
j_gene: TRBJ2-1
CDR3aa: SARDLSRSYNEQF